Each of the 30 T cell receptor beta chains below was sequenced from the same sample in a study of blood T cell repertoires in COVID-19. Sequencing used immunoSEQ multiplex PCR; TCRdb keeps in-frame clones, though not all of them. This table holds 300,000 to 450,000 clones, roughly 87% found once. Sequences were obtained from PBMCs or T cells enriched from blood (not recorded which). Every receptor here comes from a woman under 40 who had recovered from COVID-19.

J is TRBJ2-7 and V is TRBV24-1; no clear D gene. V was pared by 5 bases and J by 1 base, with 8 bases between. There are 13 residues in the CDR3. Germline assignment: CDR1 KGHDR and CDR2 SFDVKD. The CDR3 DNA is TGTGCCACCAGTGGCGACGGGTCCTACGAGCAGTACTTC. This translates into CATSGDGSYEQYF.

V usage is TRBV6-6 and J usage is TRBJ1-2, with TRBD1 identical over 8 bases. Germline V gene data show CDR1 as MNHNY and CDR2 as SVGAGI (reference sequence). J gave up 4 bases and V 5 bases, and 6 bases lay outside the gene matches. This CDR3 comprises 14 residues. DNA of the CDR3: TGTGCCAGCAGTACCGTTCAGGGGGCCTATGGCTACACCTTC. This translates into CASSTVQGAYGYTF.

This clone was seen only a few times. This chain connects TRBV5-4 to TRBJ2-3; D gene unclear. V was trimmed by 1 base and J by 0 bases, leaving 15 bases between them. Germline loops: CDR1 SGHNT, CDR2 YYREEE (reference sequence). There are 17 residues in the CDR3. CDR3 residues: CASSLFPPSTSTDTQYF. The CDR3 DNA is TGTGCCAGCAGCTTGTTTCCCCCGAGTACTAGCACAGATACGCAGTATTTT.

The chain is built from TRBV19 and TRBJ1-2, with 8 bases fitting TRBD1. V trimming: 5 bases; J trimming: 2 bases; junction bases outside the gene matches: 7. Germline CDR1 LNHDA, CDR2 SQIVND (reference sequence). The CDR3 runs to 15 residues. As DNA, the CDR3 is TGTGCCAGTAGTCCGACAGGGGAAGGGAACTATGGCTACACCTTC. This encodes CASSPTGEGNYGYTF.

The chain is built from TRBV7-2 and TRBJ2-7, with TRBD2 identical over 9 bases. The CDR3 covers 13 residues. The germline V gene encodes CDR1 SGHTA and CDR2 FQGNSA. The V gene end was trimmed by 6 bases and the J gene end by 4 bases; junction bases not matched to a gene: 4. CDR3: CASRLAGQYEQYF. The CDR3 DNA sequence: TGTGCCAGCAGGCTAGCGGGGCAATACGAGCAGTACTTC.

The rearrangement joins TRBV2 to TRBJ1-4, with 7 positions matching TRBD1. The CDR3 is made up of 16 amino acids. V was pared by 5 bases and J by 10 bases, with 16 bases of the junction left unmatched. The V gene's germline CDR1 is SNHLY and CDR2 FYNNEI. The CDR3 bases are TGTGCCAGCAGTCCCCCCCTAACAGGGGCGCAAGGAAAACTGTTTTTT. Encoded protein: CASSPPLTGAQGKLFF.

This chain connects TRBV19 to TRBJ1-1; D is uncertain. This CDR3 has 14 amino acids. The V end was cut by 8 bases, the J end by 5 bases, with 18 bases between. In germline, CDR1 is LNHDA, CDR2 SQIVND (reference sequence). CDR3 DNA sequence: TGTGCCAGTTCATGGGCTGGAGGTGAAACTGAAGCTTTCTTT. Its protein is CASSWAGGETEAFF.

CDR3 sequence: CASSPGGSSLLSSYNEQFF. The CDR3 nucleotides are TGTGCCAGCAGCCCGGGGGGCTCTAGTCTCTTGAGCTCCTACAATGAGCAGTTCTTC. The rearrangement joins TRBV9 to TRBJ2-1; the D gene is possibly TRBD2 (7 bases). Germline CDR1 reads SGDLS; CDR2 reads YYNGEE. The CDR3 extends over 19 amino acids. Trimming removed 4 bases from V and 0 bases from J, with 23 bases in between.

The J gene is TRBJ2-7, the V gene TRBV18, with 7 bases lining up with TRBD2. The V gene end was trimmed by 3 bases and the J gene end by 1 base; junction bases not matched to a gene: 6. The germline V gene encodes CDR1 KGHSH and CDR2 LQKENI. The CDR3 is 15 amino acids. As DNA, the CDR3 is TGTGCCAGCTCACCGGGCTTGGGGGGGTCCTACGAGCAGTACTTC. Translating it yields CASSPGLGGSYEQYF.

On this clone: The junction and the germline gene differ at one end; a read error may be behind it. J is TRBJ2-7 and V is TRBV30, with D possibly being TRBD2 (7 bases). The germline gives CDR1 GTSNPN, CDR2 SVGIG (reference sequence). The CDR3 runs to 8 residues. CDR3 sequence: CASGGGEF. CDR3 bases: TGTGCCTCTGGAGGGGGGGAATTC.

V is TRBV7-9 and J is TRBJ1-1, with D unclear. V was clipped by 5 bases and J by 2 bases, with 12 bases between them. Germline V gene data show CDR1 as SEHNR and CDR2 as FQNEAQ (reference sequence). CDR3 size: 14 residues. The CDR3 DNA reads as TGTGCCAGCAGCCCCCGTCGGGATAACACTGAAGCTTTCTTT. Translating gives CASSPRRDNTEAFF.

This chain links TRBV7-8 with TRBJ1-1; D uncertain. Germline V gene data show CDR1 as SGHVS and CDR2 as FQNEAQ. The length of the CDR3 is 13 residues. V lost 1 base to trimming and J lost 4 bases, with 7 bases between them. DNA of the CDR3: TGTGCCAGCAGCTTAGGCGGGGTCACTGAAGCTTTCTTT. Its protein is CASSLGGVTEAFF. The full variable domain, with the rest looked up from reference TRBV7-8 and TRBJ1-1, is GAGVSQSPRYKVAKRGQDVALRCDPISGHVSLFWYQQALGQGPEFLTYFQNEAQLDKSGLPSDRFFAERPEGSVSTLKIQRTQQEDSAVYLCASSLGGVTEAFFGQGTRLTVV.

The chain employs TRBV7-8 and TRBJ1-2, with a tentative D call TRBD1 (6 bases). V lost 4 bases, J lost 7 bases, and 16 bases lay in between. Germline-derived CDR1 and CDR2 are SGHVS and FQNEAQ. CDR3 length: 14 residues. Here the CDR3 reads CASSSQGTGAGYTF. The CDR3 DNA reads TGTGCCAGCAGCTCACAGGGCACAGGAGCTGGCTACACCTTC. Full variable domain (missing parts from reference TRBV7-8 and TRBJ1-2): GAGVSQSPRYKVAKRGQDVALRCDPISGHVSLFWYQQALGQGPEFLTYFQNEAQLDKSGLPSDRFFAERPEGSVSTLKIQRTQQEDSAVYLCASSSQGTGAGYTFGSGTRLTVV.

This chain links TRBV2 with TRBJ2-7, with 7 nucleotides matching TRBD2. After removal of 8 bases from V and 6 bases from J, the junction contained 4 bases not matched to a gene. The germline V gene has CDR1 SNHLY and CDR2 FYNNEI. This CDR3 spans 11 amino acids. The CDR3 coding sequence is TGTGCCAGCGCGCCGGGGGGCGAGCAGTACTTC. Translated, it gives CASAPGGEQYF.

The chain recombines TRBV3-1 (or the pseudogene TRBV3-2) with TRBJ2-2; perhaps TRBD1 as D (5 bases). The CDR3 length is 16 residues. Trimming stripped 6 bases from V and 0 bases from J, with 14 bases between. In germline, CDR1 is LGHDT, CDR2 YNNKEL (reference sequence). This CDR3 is CASRQKQESNTGELFF. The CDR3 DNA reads TGTGCCAGCAGACAAAAACAGGAGTCGAACACCGGGGAGCTGTTTTTT.

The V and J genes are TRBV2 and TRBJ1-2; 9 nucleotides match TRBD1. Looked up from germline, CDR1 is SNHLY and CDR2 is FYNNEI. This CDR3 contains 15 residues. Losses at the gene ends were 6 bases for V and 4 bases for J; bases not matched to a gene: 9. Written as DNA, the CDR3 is TGTGCCAGCAGCGTGGGGGGGGACAGGGTCTATGGCTACACCTTC. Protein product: CASSVGGDRVYGYTF.

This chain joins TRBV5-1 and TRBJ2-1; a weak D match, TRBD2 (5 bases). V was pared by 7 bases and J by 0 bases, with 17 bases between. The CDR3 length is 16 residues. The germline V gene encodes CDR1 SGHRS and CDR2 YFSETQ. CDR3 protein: CASHKRSEPSYNEQFF. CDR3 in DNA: TGCGCCAGCCACAAGCGGAGCGAGCCCTCCTACAATGAGCAGTTCTTC.

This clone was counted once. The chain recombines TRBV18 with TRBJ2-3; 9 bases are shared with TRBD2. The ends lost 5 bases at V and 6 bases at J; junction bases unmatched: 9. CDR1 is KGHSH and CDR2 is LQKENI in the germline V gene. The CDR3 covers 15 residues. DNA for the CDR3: TGTGCCAGCTCAACACTCGCGGGGGGGGCGGATACGCAGTATTTT. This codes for CASSTLAGGADTQYF.

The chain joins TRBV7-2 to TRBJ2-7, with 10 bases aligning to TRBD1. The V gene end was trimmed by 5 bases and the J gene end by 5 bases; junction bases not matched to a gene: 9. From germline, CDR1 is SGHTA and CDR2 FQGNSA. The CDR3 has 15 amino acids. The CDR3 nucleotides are TGTGCCAGCAGCCATCGACAGGGGGCTTTCGACGAGCAGTACTTC. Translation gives CASSHRQGAFDEQYF.

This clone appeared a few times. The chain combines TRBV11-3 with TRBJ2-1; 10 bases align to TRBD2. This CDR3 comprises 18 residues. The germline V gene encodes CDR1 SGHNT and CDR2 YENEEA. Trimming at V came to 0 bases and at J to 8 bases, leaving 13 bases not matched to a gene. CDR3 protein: CASSLEASGGASRDEQFF. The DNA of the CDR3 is TGTGCCAGCAGCTTAGAGGCTAGCGGGGGCGCGTCGCGAGATGAGCAGTTCTTC. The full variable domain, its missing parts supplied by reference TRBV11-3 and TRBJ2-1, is EAGVVQSPRYKIIEKKQPVAFWCNPISGHNTLYWYLQNLGQGPELLIRYENEEAVDDSQLPKDRFSAERLKGVDSTLKIQPAELGDSAVYLCASSLEASGGASRDEQFFGPGTRLTVL.

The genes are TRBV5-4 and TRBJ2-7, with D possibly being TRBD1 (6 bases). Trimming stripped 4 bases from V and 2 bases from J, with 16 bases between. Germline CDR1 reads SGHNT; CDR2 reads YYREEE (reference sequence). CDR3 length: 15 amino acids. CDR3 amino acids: CASSPGQTPTYEQYF. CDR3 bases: TGTGCCAGCAGCCCGGGACAAACCCCTACCTACGAGCAGTACTTC.

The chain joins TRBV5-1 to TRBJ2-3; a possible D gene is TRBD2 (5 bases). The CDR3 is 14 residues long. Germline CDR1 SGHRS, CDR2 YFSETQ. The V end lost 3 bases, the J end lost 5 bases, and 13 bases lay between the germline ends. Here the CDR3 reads CASSSTLALDTQYF. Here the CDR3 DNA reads TGCGCCAGCAGCTCAACGCTAGCTCTAGATACGCAGTATTTT.

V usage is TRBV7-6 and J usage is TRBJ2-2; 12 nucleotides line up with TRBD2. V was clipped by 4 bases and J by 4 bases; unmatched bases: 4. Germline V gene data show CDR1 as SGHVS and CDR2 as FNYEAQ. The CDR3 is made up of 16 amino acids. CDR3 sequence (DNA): TGTGCCAGCAGCTCCTCGGGACTAGCGGGCACCGGGGAGCTGTTTTTT. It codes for CASSSSGLAGTGELFF. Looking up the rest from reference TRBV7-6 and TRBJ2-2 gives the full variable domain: GAGVSQSPRYKVTKRGQDVALRCDPISGHVSLYWYRQALGQGPEFLTYFNYEAQQDKSGLPNDRFSAERPEGSISTLTIQRTEQRDSAMYRCASSSSGLAGTGELFFGEGSRLTVL.

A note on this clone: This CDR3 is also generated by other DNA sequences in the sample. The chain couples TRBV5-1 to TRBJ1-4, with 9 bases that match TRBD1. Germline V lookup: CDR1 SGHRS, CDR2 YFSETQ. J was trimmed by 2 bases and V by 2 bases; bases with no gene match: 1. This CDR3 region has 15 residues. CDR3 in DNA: TGCGCCAGCAGCTTACAGGGGGCCACTAATGAAAAACTGTTTTTT. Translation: CASSLQGATNEKLFF. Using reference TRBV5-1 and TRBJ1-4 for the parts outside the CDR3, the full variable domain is KAGVTQTPRYLIKTRGQQVTLSCSPISGHRSVSWYQQTPGQGLQFLFEYFSETQRNKGNFPGRFSGRQFSNSRSEMNVSTLELGDSALYLCASSLQGATNEKLFFGSGTQLSVL.

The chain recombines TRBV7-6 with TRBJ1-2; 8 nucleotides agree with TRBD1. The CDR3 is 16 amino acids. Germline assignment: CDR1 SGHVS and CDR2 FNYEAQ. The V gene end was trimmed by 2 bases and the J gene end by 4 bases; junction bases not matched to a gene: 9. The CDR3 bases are TGTGCCAGCAGCTTATTCCGGGACAGGATACCCTATGGCTACACCTTC. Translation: CASSLFRDRIPYGYTF.

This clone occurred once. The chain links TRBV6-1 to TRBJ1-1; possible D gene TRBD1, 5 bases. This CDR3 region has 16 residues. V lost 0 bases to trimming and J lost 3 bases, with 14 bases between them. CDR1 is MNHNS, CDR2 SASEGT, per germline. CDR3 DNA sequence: TGTGCCAGCAGTGAAGCGGAACAGGAGTGGGACACTGAAGCTTTCTTT. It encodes CASSEAEQEWDTEAFF.

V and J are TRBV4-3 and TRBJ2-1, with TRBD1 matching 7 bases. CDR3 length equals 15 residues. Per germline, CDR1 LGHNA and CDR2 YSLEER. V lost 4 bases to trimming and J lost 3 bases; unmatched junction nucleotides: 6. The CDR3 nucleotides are TGCGCCAGCAGCCTTAACCAGGGGGACTACAATGAGCAGTTCTTC. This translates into CASSLNQGDYNEQFF.

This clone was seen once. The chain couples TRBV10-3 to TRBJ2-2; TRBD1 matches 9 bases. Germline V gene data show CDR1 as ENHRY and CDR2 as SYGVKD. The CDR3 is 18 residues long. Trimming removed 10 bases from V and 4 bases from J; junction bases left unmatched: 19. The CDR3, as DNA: TGTGCCAACGTACCCCGGGACAGGGCCGCCCGCGGCACCGGGGAGCTGTTTTTT. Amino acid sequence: CANVPRDRAARGTGELFF.

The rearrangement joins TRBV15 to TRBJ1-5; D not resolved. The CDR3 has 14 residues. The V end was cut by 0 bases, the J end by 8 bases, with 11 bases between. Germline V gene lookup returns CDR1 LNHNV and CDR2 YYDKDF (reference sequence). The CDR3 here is CATSREPRGEPQHF. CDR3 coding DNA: TGTGCCACCAGCAGAGAACCGCGCGGTGAGCCCCAGCATTTT. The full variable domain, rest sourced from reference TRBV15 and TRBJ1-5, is DAMVIQNPRYQVTQFGKPVTLSCSQTLNHNVMYWYQQKSSQAPKLLFHYYDKDFNNEADTPDNFQSRRPNTSFCFLDIRSPGLGDTAMYLCATSREPRGEPQHFGDGTRLSIL.

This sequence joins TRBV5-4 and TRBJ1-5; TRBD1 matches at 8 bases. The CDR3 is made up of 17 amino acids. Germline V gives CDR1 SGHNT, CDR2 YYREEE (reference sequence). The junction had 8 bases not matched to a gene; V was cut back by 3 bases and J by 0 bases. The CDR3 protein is CASSSDRERDSNQPQHF. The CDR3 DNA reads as TGTGCCAGCAGCTCGGACAGGGAGAGGGATAGCAATCAGCCCCAGCATTTT.